The 22 T cell receptor beta chains below were found in one sample sequenced in a study of beta chain features in type 1 diabetes. Reverse transcription of all isolated RNA meant that expressed TCRB transcripts were sequenced. Data came from immunoSEQ multiplex PCR; TCRdb stores just in-frame clones and leaves some out. The data hold 300,000 to 350,000 clones, with 12% to 15% observed a single time. Sequencing was done on a sample of central memory CD4+ T cells from blood. Receptor source: a young man in good health.

This clone was picked up a small number of times. The J gene is TRBJ2-1, the V gene TRBV9, with D possibly being TRBD1 or TRBD2 (6 bases each). CDR1 is SGDLS, CDR2 YYNGEE, per germline. With 4 bases removed from V and 4 bases from J, the gap between germline ends came to 15 bases. The CDR3 is made up of 15 amino acids. The CDR3 reads CASSPGGTHYNEQFF. CDR3 DNA sequence: TGTGCCAGCAGCCCCGGCGGGACACATTACAATGAGCAGTTCTTC.

The CDR3, as DNA: TGTGCCAGCAGTGTCGGGCAGATGAACACTGAAGCTTTCTTT. Translating it yields CASSVGQMNTEAFF. The chain links TRBV2 to TRBJ1-1; D unresolved. From germline, CDR1 is SNHLY and CDR2 FYNNEI. The CDR3 sequence is 14 residues long. Trimming stripped 4 bases from V and 0 bases from J, with 9 bases between.

Details on this clone: Other DNA variants within this sample encode the same CDR3. V and J are TRBV5-6 and TRBJ1-2; the D gene is possibly TRBD1 (5 bases). Deletions cut 5 bases from V and 4 bases from J, with 12 bases between. Germline-derived CDR1 and CDR2 are SGHDT and YYEEEE. The CDR3 runs 13 residues. CDR3 amino acids: CASSPDSSYGYTF. The CDR3 coding sequence is TGTGCCAGCAGTCCCGACAGCTCCTATGGCTACACCTTC. The variable domain in full, with the rest retrieved from reference TRBV5-6 and TRBJ1-2, is DAGVTQSPTHLIKTRGQQVTLRCSPKSGHDTVSWYQQALGQGPQFIFQYYEEEERQRGNFPDRFSGHQFPNYSSELNVNALLLGDSALYLCASSPDSSYGYTFGSGTRLTVV.

The chain has TRBV10-2 and TRBJ1-6; D remains unclear. The CDR3 covers 14 residues. Looked up from germline, CDR1 is WSHSY and CDR2 is SAAADI. V lost 0 bases to trimming and J lost 9 bases, with 9 bases between them. CDR3 DNA: TGCGCCAGCAGTGAGTCGACGGGAAGTTCACCCCTCCACTTT. It codes for CASSESTGSSPLHF.

V and J are TRBV7-2 and TRBJ1-5; D remains unclear. V shed 1 base and J shed 3 bases, with 10 bases lying between them. This CDR3 has 15 residues. In germline, CDR1 is SGHTA, CDR2 FQGNSA. The CDR3 is CASSLGRTANQPQHF. The CDR3 DNA is TGTGCCAGCAGCTTAGGTCGTACGGCCAATCAGCCCCAGCATTTT.

The V gene is TRBV4-1, the J gene TRBJ2-5; no clear D gene. From germline, CDR1 is MGHRA and CDR2 YSYEKL. V was cut by 2 bases and J by 5 bases, with 12 bases left in between. The CDR3 sequence is 14 residues long. The CDR3 region is CASSQQVFEETQYF. CDR3 sequence (DNA): TGCGCCAGCAGCCAACAGGTATTTGAGGAGACCCAGTACTTC.

The chain recombines TRBV7-6 with TRBJ2-2; D remains ambiguous. The V and J ends lost 1 base and 4 bases respectively, with 7 bases between them. The CDR3 runs to 14 residues. Per the germline V gene, CDR1 is SGHVS and CDR2 is FNYEAQ. The CDR3 loop is CASSLGRVTGELFF. The CDR3 nucleotides read TGTGCCAGCAGCTTAGGAAGGGTCACCGGGGAGCTGTTTTTT.

This sequence joins TRBV7-9 and TRBJ2-7, with TRBD2 as a possible D gene (5 bases). Germline V lookup: CDR1 SEHNR, CDR2 FQNEAQ (reference sequence). V was trimmed by 4 bases and J by 3 bases, leaving 13 bases between them. The CDR3 length is 14 residues. Here the CDR3 reads CASSWVGVGYEQYV. CDR3 nucleotide sequence: TGTGCCAGCAGCTGGGTGGGAGTAGGCTACGAGCAGTACGTC.

This clone was found a few times. The chain employs TRBV7-2 and TRBJ1-6; 8 positions match TRBD1. The CDR3 has 17 amino acids. After removal of 2 bases from V and 0 bases from J, the junction contained 3 bases not matched to a gene. Germline assignment: CDR1 SGHTA and CDR2 FQGNSA. In DNA, the CDR3 is TGTGCCAGCAGCTTATCAGGACAGGGCTCCTATAATTCACCCCTCCACTTT. Its protein is CASSLSGQGSYNSPLHF.

This chain uses TRBV6-1 with TRBJ2-1; D may be TRBD1 (6 bases). Trimming stripped 10 bases from V and 6 bases from J, with 7 bases between. Germline V lookup: CDR1 MNHNS, CDR2 SASEGT. The CDR3 runs to 10 residues. The CDR3, as DNA: TGTGCCACAGGGGTCAATGAGCAGTTCTTC. Its translation: CATGVNEQFF.

This clone was observed a few times. The CDR3 DNA reads as TGTGCCAGCACACTAAACACAGATACGCAGTATTTT. Translation gives CASTLNTDTQYF. The V gene is TRBV7-9, the J gene TRBJ2-3; D uncertain. This CDR3 has 12 amino acids. Germline V gene sequence: CDR1 SEHNR, CDR2 FQNEAQ (reference sequence). Trimming left V 7 bases short and J 2 bases short, with 7 bases between.

The sample holds a few counts of this clone. CDR3 sequence: CASSLTQETQYF. CDR3 bases: TGTGCCAGCAGCTTAACACAAGAGACCCAGTACTTC. The chain couples TRBV7-8 to TRBJ2-5, with D unclear. Trimming took off 2 bases at V and 2 bases at J, with 3 bases between the two ends. The CDR3 has 12 residues. CDR1 and CDR2 from the germline V gene are SGHVS and FQNEAQ.

The chain carries TRBV27 and TRBJ2-3, with D unclear. Trimming took 6 bases from V and 9 from J, leaving 13 bases between them. The CDR3 totals 12 residues. In germline, CDR1 is MNHEY, CDR2 SMNVEV (reference sequence). The CDR3 protein is CASRFDFRTQYF. The DNA of the CDR3 is TGTGCCAGCAGATTCGACTTTCGCACGCAGTATTTT.

This clone was detected only a few times. This chain uses TRBV4-1 with TRBJ2-4, with D hard to call. V dropped 3 bases and J dropped 7 bases, with 10 bases sitting between them. This CDR3 comprises 13 residues. Looked up from germline, CDR1 is MGHRA and CDR2 is YSYEKL. CDR3 amino acids: CASSQAEVNIQYF. CDR3 bases: TGCGCCAGCAGCCAGGCAGAGGTTAACATTCAGTACTTC.

The V call is TRBV18, the J call TRBJ2-3, with D perhaps TRBD1 (6 bases). The V gene lost 8 bases and the J gene lost 1 base, with 13 bases spanning the gap. CDR1 KGHSH and CDR2 LQKENI come from the germline V gene. This CDR3 contains 14 residues. CDR3 nucleotides: TGTGCCAGCAACGAGGACAGCCGCACAGATACGCAGTATTTT. The encoded protein is CASNEDSRTDTQYF. Complete variable domain (other parts from reference TRBV18 and TRBJ2-3): NAGVMQNPRHLVRRRGQEARLRCSPMKGHSHVYWYRQLPEEGLKFMVYLQKENIIDESGMPKERFSAEFPKEGPSILRIQQVVRGDSAAYFCASNEDSRTDTQYFGPGTRLTVL.

This clone was seen many times. The chain recombines TRBV13 with TRBJ2-5; possibly TRBD1 for D (6 bases). This CDR3 is built from 14 residues. With 5 bases removed from V and 1 base from J, the gap between germline ends came to 11 bases. Germline V gives CDR1 PRHDT, CDR2 FYEKMQ (reference sequence). The CDR3 loop reads CASSLTGPQETQYF. CDR3 DNA sequence: TGTGCCAGCAGCCTGACAGGCCCCCAAGAGACCCAGTACTTC.

The table lists this clone with a few counts. The V call is TRBV7-9, the J call TRBJ2-3; D might be TRBD2 (5 bases). Germline assignment: CDR1 SEHNR and CDR2 FQNEAQ (reference sequence). Trimming took off 5 bases at V and 0 bases at J, with 15 bases between the two ends. The CDR3 length is 16 residues. The CDR3 DNA reads as TGTGCCAGCAGCCCCCGCCTCCGGACTAGCACAGATACGCAGTATTTT. Protein sequence: CASSPRLRTSTDTQYF. Full variable domain (outside the CDR3, taken from reference TRBV7-9 and TRBJ2-3): DTGVSQNPRHKITKRGQNVTFRCDPISEHNRLYWYRQTLGQGPEFLTYFQNEAQLEKSRLLSDRFSAERPKGSFSTLEIQRTEQGDSAMYLCASSPRLRTSTDTQYFGPGTRLTVL.

V usage is TRBV5-4 and J usage is TRBJ2-3, with TRBD1 matching over 7 bases. Trimming at V came to 1 base and at J to 0 bases, leaving 5 bases not matched to a gene. This CDR3 spans 16 amino acids. The germline gives CDR1 SGHNT, CDR2 YYREEE (reference sequence). The CDR3 DNA reads as TGTGCCAGCAGCTTGAGAGGGGGCACTAGCACAGATACGCAGTATTTT. It encodes CASSLRGGTSTDTQYF.

This clone was detected a few times. The rearrangement links TRBV4-1 to TRBJ2-3; unclear D gene. Germline CDR1 MGHRA, CDR2 YSYEKL. The length of the CDR3 is 16 residues. V lost 4 bases and J lost 1, with 15 bases in between. CDR3 DNA sequence: TGCGCCAGCAGCCTAAGTCCGAATGGCGGCACAGATACGCAGTATTTT. Amino acid sequence: CASSLSPNGGTDTQYF.

V gene TRBV7-6 combines with J gene TRBJ2-1; weak D call: TRBD2 (6 bases). Germline CDR1 SGHVS, CDR2 FNYEAQ. CDR3 size: 15 residues. V lost 3 bases, J lost 2 bases, and 11 bases lay in between. The CDR3 here is CASSLDYPTYNEQFF. In DNA, the CDR3 is TGTGCCAGCAGCTTGGACTATCCTACCTACAATGAGCAGTTCTTC.

This rearrangement joins TRBV7-9 to TRBJ2-7; TRBD2 might be the D (6 bases). Trimming pared 5 bases from V and 3 bases from J, leaving 14 bases between. The CDR3 spans 14 residues. CDR1 SEHNR and CDR2 FQNEAQ come from the germline V gene (reference sequence). The CDR3 sequence: CASSPGGSLYEQYV. CDR3 sequence (DNA): TGTGCCAGCAGCCCCGGGGGAAGCCTCTACGAGCAGTACGTC.

The chain couples TRBV5-4 to TRBJ2-7; 8 nucleotides match TRBD2. J was trimmed by 3 bases and V by 2 bases; bases with no gene match: 10. Germline V gives CDR1 SGHNT, CDR2 YYREEE (reference sequence). The CDR3 contains 16 residues. CDR3 DNA: TGTGCCAGCAGCTTAGTTAGCGGGGAACCAGTCTACGAGCAGTACTTC. It encodes CASSLVSGEPVYEQYF.